This TCR beta chain was found in a study of T cell responses to AZD1222 COVID-19 vaccine. Study conclusions and caveats: Along spike, vaccine-associated CD4 TCRs were found throughout, with dominance at 160-218 and 743-854. The sample set comprised mostly white British donors with more females, and clonal diversity was possibly underestimated. Repertoires in all cases were sampled only once the peak T cell response had passed.

The CDR3 sequence is 15 residues long. V was pared by 6 bases and J by 8 bases, with 19 bases between. CDR1 is MRHNA, CDR2 SNTAGT, per germline. Here immunoSEQ multiplex PCR was the method, and the copy in TCRdb shows in-frame clones only, minus some. Seen here are about 110,000 clones, 86% observed once, and the top ten hold roughly 3%. A note on this clone: Antigen: not known.

The receptor comes from an adult in good health. The sample was peripheral blood, taken on day 0 of AZD1222 vaccination. This chain uses TRBV6-4 with TRBJ1-4, with D hard to call. Here the CDR3 reads CASRARLGPSEKLFF. The CDR3 nucleotides read TGTGCCAGCAGAGCCCGACTTGGGCCATCCGAAAAACTGTTTTTT.